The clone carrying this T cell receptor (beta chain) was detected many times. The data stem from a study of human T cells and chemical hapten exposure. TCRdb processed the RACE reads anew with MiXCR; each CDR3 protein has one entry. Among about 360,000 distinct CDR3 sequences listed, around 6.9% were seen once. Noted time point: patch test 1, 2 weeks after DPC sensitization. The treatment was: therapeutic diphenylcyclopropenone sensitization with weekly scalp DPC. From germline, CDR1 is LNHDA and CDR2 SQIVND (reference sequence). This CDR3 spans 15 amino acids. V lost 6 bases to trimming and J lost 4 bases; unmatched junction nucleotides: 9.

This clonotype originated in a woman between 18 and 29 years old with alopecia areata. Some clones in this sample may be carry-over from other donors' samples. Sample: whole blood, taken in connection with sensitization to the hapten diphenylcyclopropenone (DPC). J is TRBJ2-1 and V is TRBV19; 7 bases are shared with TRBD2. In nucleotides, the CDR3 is TGTGCCAGTAGGCCCGGGACTACCAAGTACAATGAGCAGTTCTTC. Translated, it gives CASRPGTTKYNEQFF.